These T cell receptor beta chains were read from a single sample in a study of control samples from healthy donors and cancer patients. The protocol was immunoSEQ multiplex PCR, while the TCRdb copy is restricted to in-frame clones and leaves out a portion. The sample lists approximately 110,000 clones, more than 85% occurring once. Sequencing was performed on blood. These receptor sequences come from a woman aged 18-35 years in good health. The CDR3 runs from the conserved cysteine through the conserved F or W. Fields, in order: D gene, J gene, V gene, clone size, CDR3 protein, CDR3 DNA. The D gene is left open where the match is weak. Clone size is shown for a subset of rows, as once, few, many or a class of expanded clone.

D: -
J: TRBJ1-2
V: TRBV6-5
size: -
CDR3: CASSYSQGWGGGYTF
DNA: TGTGCCAGCAGTTACTCACAGGGATGGGGCGGTGGCTACACCTTC

D: -
J: TRBJ1-2
V: TRBV5-6
size: -
CDR3: CASSLMPGWVSYGYTF
DNA: TGTGCCAGCAGCTTGATGCCGGGCTGGGTTTCCTATGGCTACACCTTC

D: -
J: TRBJ1-5
V: TRBV19
size: -
CDR3: CASRQGKGNQPQHF
DNA: TGTGCCAGTAGACAGGGAAAGGGCAATCAGCCCCAGCATTTT

D: TRBD1
J: TRBJ1-2
V: TRBV9
size: -
CDR3: CASSQGQGLRDYGYTF
DNA: TGTGCCAGCAGCCAAGGACAGGGCCTCAGGGACTATGGCTACACCTTC

D: -
J: TRBJ2-7
V: TRBV2
size: -
CDR3: CASSEGDHEQYF
DNA: TGTGCCAGCAGTGAGGGGGACCACGAGCAGTACTTC

D: -
J: TRBJ1-3
V: TRBV9
size: -
CDR3: CASSVDGHTIYF
DNA: TGTGCCAGCAGCGTAGATGGGCACACCATATATTTT

D: TRBD2
J: TRBJ2-3
V: TRBV25-1
size: -
CDR3: CASSETSGLTTDTQYF
DNA: TGTGCCAGCAGTGAGACTAGCGGGTTGACTACAGATACGCAGTATTTT

D: -
J: TRBJ1-5
V: TRBV19
size: -
CDR3: CASSISLANSPQF
DNA: TGTGCCAGTAGTATAAGTCTCGCGAACTCGCCACAATTT

D: -
J: TRBJ2-7
V: TRBV9
size: -
CDR3: CASSPSPGSSYEQYF
DNA: TGTGCCAGCAGCCCCTCCCCAGGCAGCTCCTACGAGCAGTACTTC

D: -
J: TRBJ2-1
V: TRBV2
size: -
CDR3: CASNYYNEQFF
DNA: TGTGCCAGCAACTACTACAATGAGCAGTTCTTC

D: -
J: TRBJ2-7
V: TRBV12-5
size: -
CDR3: CASGLAPWTGPYEQYF
DNA: TGTGCTAGTGGTTTGGCGCCCTGGACGGGACCCTACGAGCAGTACTTC

D: -
J: TRBJ1-2
V: TRBV29-1
size: once
CDR3: CSVDRVSPQGGYTF
DNA: TGCAGCGTTGACCGAGTCTCTCCCCAGGGAGGCTACACCTTC

D: -
J: TRBJ2-3
V: TRBV6-6
size: -
CDR3: CASSYSGDTQYF
DNA: TGTGCCAGCAGTTATTCGGGGGATACGCAGTATTTT

D: TRBD1
J: TRBJ1-5
V: TRBV7-2
size: few
CDR3: CASSPTGGSGYSNQPQHF
DNA: TGTGCCAGCAGCCCTACAGGGGGCAGCGGGTATAGCAATCAGCCCCAGCATTTT

D: -
J: TRBJ1-4
V: TRBV28
size: -
CDR3: CASSLGEKLFF
DNA: TGTGCCAGCAGTTTAGGTGAAAAACTGTTTTTT

D: -
J: TRBJ2-7
V: TRBV7-9
size: -
CDR3: CASSARPGVGQYF
DNA: TGTGCCAGCAGCGCCCGGCCGGGGGTAGGGCAGTACTTC

D: -
J: TRBJ2-7
V: TRBV21-1
size: -
CDR3: CASSEQSGTLTYEQYF
DNA: TGTGCCAGCAGCGAACAGTCCGGGACGCTAACCTACGAGCAGTACTTC

D: -
J: TRBJ1-5
V: TRBV11-1
size: once
CDR3: CASSLGQNQPQHF
DNA: TGTGCCAGCAGCTTAGGCCAAAATCAGCCCCAGCATTTT

D: -
J: TRBJ1-4
V: TRBV19
size: -
CDR3: CAVRSGDNEKLFF
DNA: TGTGCCGTAAGAAGTGGGGATAATGAAAAACTGTTTTTT